This is a list of T cell receptor beta chains from one sample in a study of blood T cell repertoires in COVID-19. The assay was immunoSEQ multiplex PCR, and TCRdb's table has in-frame clones only and misses some. Of around 170,000 clones in the sample, about 88% were seen once. Specimen: PBMCs or T cells enriched from blood (not recorded which). These receptors all come from a woman in her forties or fifties who had recovered from COVID-19. Each CDR3 is given with its conserved first and last residue. The order of the fields is V gene, J gene, clone size, D gene, CDR3 protein, CDR3 DNA. D genes are given only for firm matches. Rows give clone size only sometimes, using once, few, many, or a class for an expanded clone.

TRBV6-5,TRBJ2-7,-,TRBD2,CASSYKAGPTYEQYF,TGTGCCAGCAGTTACAAAGCGGGACCGACTTACGAGCAGTACTTC
TRBV6-4,TRBJ2-1,-,-,CASSDRIASSYNEQFF,TGTGCCAGCAGTGACCGAATTGCGAGCTCCTACAATGAGCAGTTCTTC
TRBV5-1,TRBJ2-5,-,TRBD2,CASSPGTSQETQYF,TGCGCCAGCAGCCCAGGGACTAGTCAAGAGACCCAGTACTTC
TRBV7-8,TRBJ1-1,-,-,CASSHPSYRDTREAFF,TGTGCCAGCAGTCACCCCTCCTACCGGGACACAAGGGAAGCTTTCTTT
TRBV6-5,TRBJ2-7,-,TRBD1,CASSYTGQGSEQYF,TGTGCCAGCAGTTACACGGGACAGGGTTCCGAGCAGTACTTC
TRBV28,TRBJ2-3,few,TRBD2,CASSLMSAGVLGDTQYF,TGTGCCAGCAGTTTAATGAGTGCGGGGGTATTGGGAGATACGCAGTATTTT
TRBV19,TRBJ1-1,-,-,CASSAYVTRTEAFF,TGTGCCAGTAGTGCCTACGTGACCAGGACTGAAGCTTTCTTT
TRBV18,TRBJ1-5,once,TRBD1,CASSPTGQGVQPQHF,TGTGCCAGCTCACCGACGGGACAGGGGGTTCAGCCCCAGCATTTT
TRBV7-2,TRBJ1-1,once,TRBD1,CASSFNRGTEAFF,TGTGCCAGCAGCTTTAACAGGGGAACTGAAGCTTTCTTT
TRBV9,TRBJ2-2,few,-,CASSVAPTANTGELFF,TGTGCCAGCAGCGTAGCCCCCACGGCGAACACCGGGGAGCTGTTTTTT
TRBV2,TRBJ1-1,-,-,CASSESRPNTEAFF,TGTGCCAGCAGTGAATCTAGGCCGAACACTGAAGCTTTCTTT
TRBV2,TRBJ1-6,-,TRBD1,CASSPGRGSSPLHF,TGTGCCAGCAGCCCCGGCAGGGGGAGTTCACCCCTCCACTTT
TRBV11-2,TRBJ1-6,-,-,CASSLARLTYSPLHF,TGTGCCAGCAGCTTAGCCAGACTTACCTACTCACCCCTCCACTTT
TRBV7-3,TRBJ2-1,-,TRBD2,CASSHRGGIDEQFF,TGTGCCAGCAGCCACCGGGGGGGGATCGATGAGCAGTTCTTC
TRBV19,TRBJ2-7,-,-,CASSKSDGVGEQYF,TGTGCCAGTAGTAAATCGGACGGGGTGGGGGAGCAGTACTTC
TRBV2,TRBJ2-3,-,TRBD2,CAIFSGTRGLPDTQYF,TGTGCCATCTTCTCCGGGACTAGGGGTCTGCCAGATACGCAGTATTTT
TRBV19,TRBJ2-2,-,TRBD1,CASTGQGKGTGELFF,TGTGCCAGTACGGGACAGGGGAAGGGCACCGGGGAGCTGTTTTTT
TRBV29-1,TRBJ1-2,-,-,CSVVFAYGTTNYGYTF,TGCAGCGTTGTGTTCGCGTACGGCACTACTAACTATGGCTACACCTTC
TRBV19,TRBJ1-1,-,TRBD1,CASSNRGNTEAFF,TGTGCCAGTAGTAACAGGGGTAACACTGAAGCTTTCTTT
TRBV5-1,TRBJ1-2,-,TRBD1,CASSLDRARVYTF,TGCGCCAGCAGCCTTGACAGGGCTCGGGTCTACACCTTC
TRBV6-5,TRBJ1-2,-,TRBD1,CASSRGQGGDGYTF,TGTGCCAGCAGTAGGGGACAGGGAGGAGATGGCTACACCTTC
TRBV7-3,TRBJ2-1,-,TRBD2,CASSLMSSSGSFRSSYNEQFF,TGTGCCAGCAGCTTAATGTCTTCTAGCGGGAGTTTCCGAAGCTCCTACAATGAGCAGTTCTTC